Listed below are T cell receptor beta chains from one sample, sequenced in a study of blood T cell repertoires in COVID-19. Sequencing used immunoSEQ multiplex PCR; TCRdb keeps in-frame clones, though not all of them. The sample lists some 100,000 clones, roughly 87% occurring once. Sequenced sample: peripheral blood. The receptor source for this set is a man younger than 45 in a cohort sampled during active COVID-19. CDR3s leave out the opening cysteine and the closing phenylalanine or tryptophan. The order of the fields is J gene, V gene, CDR3 protein.

J gene: TRBJ2-7
V gene: TRBV28
CDR3 protein: ASTSSGGAYEQY

J gene: TRBJ2-7
V gene: TRBV6-5
CDR3 protein: ASTPGGASGEQY

J gene: TRBJ1-2
V gene: TRBV5-1
CDR3 protein: ASSPGDRVGTNYGYT

J gene: TRBJ2-7
V gene: TRBV3-1/TRBV3-2
CDR3 protein: ASSQRGGGDEQY

J gene: TRBJ1-1
V gene: TRBV7-8
CDR3 protein: ASSLSEGNTEAF

J gene: TRBJ2-6
V gene: TRBV25-1
CDR3 protein: ASSESDSPSGANVLT

J gene: TRBJ2-1
V gene: TRBV5-1
CDR3 protein: ASSREDRGTSYNEQF

J gene: TRBJ1-5
V gene: TRBV9
CDR3 protein: ASSATGSLYQPQH

J gene: TRBJ2-5
V gene: TRBV12-5
CDR3 protein: ASGLGTSGGPGETQY

J gene: TRBJ2-5
V gene: TRBV12-3/TRBV12-4
CDR3 protein: ASSSTGVETQY

J gene: TRBJ2-7
V gene: TRBV30
CDR3 protein: AWGDSGQY

J gene: TRBJ1-6
V gene: TRBV6-6
CDR3 protein: ASSLLGQGENSPLH

J gene: TRBJ2-3
V gene: TRBV24-1
CDR3 protein: ATASTETDTQY

J gene: TRBJ1-6
V gene: TRBV27
CDR3 protein: ASRRDRVGNSPLH

J gene: TRBJ1-2
V gene: TRBV28
CDR3 protein: ASSFWQTKTNYGYT

J gene: TRBJ2-3
V gene: TRBV5-1
CDR3 protein: ASSTGLAGKADTQY

J gene: TRBJ1-1
V gene: TRBV7-3
CDR3 protein: ASSLYPGIEAF

J gene: TRBJ2-2
V gene: TRBV10-3
CDR3 protein: AISESVGGASGELF

J gene: TRBJ1-1
V gene: TRBV27
CDR3 protein: ASSPTVETEAF

J gene: TRBJ2-1
V gene: TRBV7-2
CDR3 protein: ASSLIAGSSYNEQF

J gene: TRBJ2-3
V gene: TRBV19
CDR3 protein: ASNTGGVDTQY

J gene: .
V gene: TRBV5-1
CDR3 protein: ASSRGAEVDSYEQY

J gene: TRBJ2-7
V gene: TRBV11-2
CDR3 protein: ASSLDLASIYEQY

J gene: TRBJ1-2
V gene: TRBV6-5
CDR3 protein: ASSLSAGVSYGYT

J gene: TRBJ2-5
V gene: TRBV5-1
CDR3 protein: ASSLAPGGETQY

J gene: TRBJ1-3
V gene: TRBV27
CDR3 protein: ASSLFPPMRVRDGNTIY